The next 12 T cell receptor beta chains were all read from a single sample in a study of shared clonotypes between healthy human individuals. Naive-designated CD8 cells lacked CD45RO, were positively enriched for CCR7, and omitted terminally differentiated effector memory CD45RA+ cells. Produced via immunoSEQ multiplex PCR; TCRdb's table is partial and in-frame only. The sample has some 740,000 clones; 90% to 95% are singletons. The sequenced material came from naive CD8+ T cells sorted from blood. Every receptor here comes from a man aged 25 to 40 in good health.

V and J are TRBV28 and TRBJ2-3; D call uncertain. Germline V gene sequence: CDR1 MDHEN, CDR2 SYDVKM. This CDR3 contains 12 residues. Trimming pared 5 bases from V and 5 bases from J, leaving 8 bases between. The chain's CDR3 is CASSLDEDTQYF. In DNA form, the CDR3 reads TGTGCCAGCAGTCTGGATGAAGATACGCAGTATTTT.

The V and J genes are TRBV27 and TRBJ2-2, with a weak D call TRBD2 (6 bases). The CDR3 spans 12 residues. Germline assignment: CDR1 MNHEY and CDR2 SMNVEV (reference sequence). V lost 8 bases, J lost 4 bases, and 8 bases lay in between. The DNA of the CDR3 is TGTGCCAGCTCCGGGGGCACCGGGGAGCTGTTTTTT. Its translation is CASSGGTGELFF.

The chain joins TRBV29-1 to TRBJ2-2, with TRBD2 matching over 10 bases. V lost 3 bases to trimming and J lost 3 bases; unmatched junction nucleotides: 7. This CDR3 is 16 amino acids long. CDR1 is SQVTM and CDR2 is ANQGSEA in the germline V gene. CDR3 sequence: CSVDRLAGDDTGELFF. CDR3 coding DNA: TGCAGCGTTGATCGGCTAGCGGGAGATGACACCGGGGAGCTGTTTTTT.

Points on this clone: One end of the junction does not line up with germline, which may come from a read error. V is TRBV4-1 and J is TRBJ2-5; D gene ambiguous. Germline CDR1 is MGHRA and CDR2 is YSYEKL. The CDR3 runs 15 residues. CDR3 sequence reads: CASNQEMAVQETQYF. The CDR3 region has the DNA TGCGCCAGCAACCAAGAGATGGCAGTCCAAGAGACCCAGTACTTC.

The chain joins TRBV19 to TRBJ2-7; no clear D gene. CDR1 and CDR2 (germline): LNHDA, SQIVND (reference sequence). The CDR3 is 14 amino acids. With 5 bases removed from V and 0 bases from J, the gap between germline ends came to 11 bases. The CDR3 region is CASSPPDNSYEQYF. The CDR3 bases are TGTGCCAGTAGTCCTCCAGACAACTCCTACGAGCAGTACTTC.

The chain employs TRBV7-6 and TRBJ1-1; D possibly corresponds to TRBD1 (6 bases). V was clipped by 3 bases and J by 4 bases, with 24 bases between them. CDR3 length equals 18 residues. Germline-derived CDR1 and CDR2 are SGHVS and FNYEAQ. The CDR3 spells CASSFTEGERLPGTEAFF. In DNA form, the CDR3 reads TGTGCCAGCAGCTTCACGGAGGGGGAAAGGCTCCCGGGCACTGAAGCTTTCTTT.

The CDR3 DNA sequence: TGTGCCAGCAGCGTGGACGTCCCGGGGGAGCAGTTCTTC. Translated: CASSVDVPGEQFF. The chain links TRBV5-6 to TRBJ2-1; maybe TRBD2 (5 bases). This CDR3 has 13 residues. Germline V gene lookup returns CDR1 SGHDT and CDR2 YYEEEE. Trimming left V 4 bases short and J 10 bases short, with 15 bases between.

CDR3 residues: CSVETGTANSYEQYF. As DNA, the CDR3 is TGCAGCGTTGAAACCGGGACAGCCAACTCCTACGAGCAGTACTTC. The chain links TRBV29-1 to TRBJ2-7, with TRBD1 matching over 7 bases. Trimming at V came to 2 bases and at J to 0 bases, leaving 7 bases not matched to a gene. Germline loops: CDR1 SQVTM, CDR2 ANQGSEA. The CDR3 consists of 15 residues.

This clone was counted once. The chain couples TRBV27 to TRBJ2-2; D remains ambiguous. The V and J ends lost 2 bases and 6 bases respectively, with 10 bases between them. CDR1 MNHEY and CDR2 SMNVEV come from the germline V gene (reference sequence). CDR3 length: 14 residues. CDR3 in DNA: TGTGCCAGCAGTTTAGCAGGAATTGCCGGGGAGCTGTTTTTT. Protein: CASSLAGIAGELFF.

This chain uses TRBV4-2 with TRBJ1-2, with 7 bases that match TRBD1. After removal of 0 bases from V and 8 bases from J, the junction contained 6 bases not matched to a gene. The germline gives CDR1 LGHNA, CDR2 YNFKEQ. This CDR3 has 14 residues. The CDR3 DNA follows: TGTGCCAGCAGCCAAGATGAGGCAGGGGGAGGCTACACCTTC. Protein product: CASSQDEAGGGYTF.

This rearrangement joins TRBV27 to TRBJ2-3, with D maybe TRBD2 (6 bases). CDR1 MNHEY and CDR2 SMNVEV come from the germline V gene (reference sequence). The CDR3 covers 15 residues. Trimming removed 3 bases from V and 4 bases from J, with 14 bases in between. This chain's CDR3 is CASSLGVRGSDTQYF. The CDR3 bases are TGTGCCAGCAGTTTGGGGGTGCGGGGATCAGATACGCAGTATTTT.

This chain links TRBV10-3 with TRBJ1-5; 7 nucleotides agree with TRBD1. The CDR3 sequence is 19 residues long. V gave up 2 bases and J gave up 5 bases; unmatched junction bases: 18. The germline gives CDR1 ENHRY, CDR2 SYGVKD. In nucleotides, the CDR3 is TGTGCCATCAGTGAGGCACCGGGACAGCCTCTAATGGGGGATCAGCCCCAGCATTTT. This codes for CAISEAPGQPLMGDQPQHF.